One and the same sample provided the 27 T cell receptor beta chains below, sequenced in a study of shared clonotypes between healthy human individuals. Some clones are missing from TCRdb's copy, which holds only in-frame ones; the method was immunoSEQ multiplex PCR. The sample includes 2 million to 2.5 million clones, 80% to 95% of them seen just once. Material: naive CD4+ T cells from PBMCs. The sample's subset: CD45RA+ positively selected. The origin of the receptors is a man between 18 and 35 years old in good health. Some clones in this sample may be carry-over from other donors' samples.

CDR3 amino acids: CASGGSGGSYNEQFF. CDR3 nucleotide sequence: TGTGCCTCCGGGGGGAGCGGGGGCTCCTACAATGAGCAGTTCTTC. The chain combines TRBV6-1 with TRBJ2-1; 8 positions match TRBD2. The CDR3 is 15 amino acids. Per germline, CDR1 MNHNS and CDR2 SASEGT. V was clipped by 11 bases and J by 0 bases; unmatched bases: 9.

The chain links TRBV6-4 to TRBJ1-1, with 8 nucleotides matching TRBD1. Germline CDR1 is MRHNA and CDR2 is SNTAGT. V was pared by 6 bases and J by 3 bases, with 3 bases of the junction left unmatched. This CDR3 comprises 13 residues. DNA of the CDR3: TGTGCCAGCAGAGGACAGGGCGACACTGAAGCTTTCTTT. Its protein is CASRGQGDTEAFF.

This chain connects TRBV29-1 to TRBJ2-5; D possibly matches TRBD1 or TRBD2 (6 bases each). Trimming removed 6 bases at V and 6 bases at J, with 17 bases between. Germline V gives CDR1 SQVTM, CDR2 ANQGSEA. This CDR3 is built from 13 residues. The CDR3 region is CSVDDIGGQTQYF. In DNA form, the CDR3 reads TGCAGCGTCGACGACATTGGGGGGCAGACCCAGTACTTC.

The rearrangement uses TRBV7-3 and TRBJ1-5; D uncertain. Germline CDR1 and CDR2: SGHTA and FQGTGA. Trimming stripped 3 bases from V and 8 bases from J, with 11 bases between. The CDR3 is made up of 13 amino acids. The CDR3 DNA reads as TGTGCCAGCAGCTTTAGTGTGCGGGAGCCCCAGCATTTT. This sequence encodes CASSFSVREPQHF. Full variable domain (outside the CDR3, taken from reference TRBV7-3 and TRBJ1-5): GAGVSQTPSNKVTEKGKYVELRCDPISGHTALYWYRQSLGQGPEFLIYFQGTGAADDSGLPNDRFFAVRPEGSVSTLKIQRTERGDSAVYLCASSFSVREPQHFGDGTRLSIL.

The chain couples TRBV27 to TRBJ2-3; 9 bases are shared with TRBD2. The CDR3 is made up of 14 amino acids. CDR1 and CDR2 from the germline V gene are MNHEY and SMNVEV (reference sequence). Losses at the gene ends were 10 bases for V and 0 bases for J; bases not matched to a gene: 5. The CDR3 DNA is TGTGCCACCAGCGGGAGGTATAGCACAGATACGCAGTATTTT. This encodes CATSGRYSTDTQYF.

The J gene is TRBJ2-5, the V gene TRBV6-5, with 11 bases identical to TRBD2. Per germline, CDR1 MNHEY and CDR2 SVGAGI. V trimming: 6 bases; J trimming: 7 bases; junction bases outside the gene matches: 10. This CDR3 region has 15 residues. The CDR3 DNA reads TGTGCCAGCAGCGGGAGGGGTAGCGGGAGGGGGACCCAGTACTTC. It yields the protein CASSGRGSGRGTQYF.

This chain links TRBV30 with TRBJ2-7; possible D gene TRBD1, 5 bases. The V and J ends lost 0 bases and 8 bases respectively, with 11 bases between them. Germline CDR1 reads GTSNPN; CDR2 reads SVGIG (reference sequence). The CDR3 is made up of 12 amino acids. The CDR3 DNA reads TGTGCCTGGAGTGTACTATCAGGGAAGCAGTACTTC. Amino acids: CAWSVLSGKQYF.

The V and J genes are TRBV28 and TRBJ1-3, with 8 bases aligning to TRBD1. Germline V CDR1 and CDR2: MDHEN, SYDVKM. V lost 4 bases and J lost 1; bases outside the gene matches: 3. The CDR3 has 15 residues. The CDR3 loop is CASSSWDRSGNTIYF. The CDR3 DNA is TGTGCCAGCAGTTCTTGGGACAGGTCTGGAAACACCATATATTTT.

The chain recombines TRBV27 with TRBJ2-7, with a tentative D call TRBD2 (6 bases). This CDR3 contains 15 residues. The V and J ends lost 6 bases and 0 bases respectively, with 15 bases between them. Per the germline V gene, CDR1 is MNHEY and CDR2 is SMNVEV (reference sequence). The CDR3 sequence: CASRLTGGNSYEQYF. In nucleotides, the CDR3 is TGTGCCAGCAGACTCACCGGCGGGAACTCCTACGAGCAGTACTTC.

As regards this clone: Different DNA sequences within this sample yield the same CDR3. This chain joins TRBV28 and TRBJ1-1; 8 bases align to TRBD1. Trimming cost V 3 bases and J 6 bases; bases outside gene matches: 3. Germline assignment: CDR1 MDHEN and CDR2 SYDVKM. The CDR3 covers 13 residues. The CDR3 here is CASSFDRGSEAFF. The CDR3 DNA is TGTGCCAGCAGTTTCGACAGGGGTTCTGAAGCTTTCTTT.

The chain carries TRBV5-1 and TRBJ2-4, with 7 bases that match TRBD1. J lost 5 bases, V lost 4 bases, and 12 bases had no gene match. From germline, CDR1 is SGHRS and CDR2 YFSETQ. This CDR3 comprises 16 residues. In nucleotides, the CDR3 is TGCGCCAGCAGCCCCCGTCCGACAGGGTCCGAAAACATTCAGTACTTC. It encodes CASSPRPTGSENIQYF.

The chain combines TRBV18 with TRBJ2-1, with 8 positions matching TRBD2. Germline lookup yields CDR1 KGHSH and CDR2 LQKENI. The CDR3 has 16 residues. The V gene end was trimmed by 3 bases and the J gene end by 10 bases; junction bases not matched to a gene: 14. CDR3 coding DNA: TGTGCCAGCTCACCTCGGGAGGGCCTCCCATTGGGGGAGCAGTTCTTC. Its protein product is CASSPREGLPLGEQFF.

The gene calls are TRBV7-3 and TRBJ2-3, with 15 bases identical to TRBD2. CDR3 length: 15 amino acids. Trimming at V came to 5 bases and at J to 10 bases, leaving 7 bases not matched to a gene. From germline, CDR1 is SGHTA and CDR2 FQGTGA. CDR3 sequence reads: CASSPGGLAGGPQYF. Here the CDR3 DNA reads TGTGCCAGCAGCCCCGGGGGACTAGCGGGAGGCCCGCAGTATTTT.

The chain uses TRBV28 and TRBJ2-3; D not resolved. Germline assignment: CDR1 MDHEN and CDR2 SYDVKM. The V gene lost 8 bases and the J gene lost 8 bases, with 5 bases spanning the gap. This CDR3 contains 9 residues. The DNA of the CDR3 is TGTGCCAGCGGCCGTACGCAGTATTTT. This sequence encodes CASGRTQYF.

The chain carries TRBV19 and TRBJ2-7; D is possibly TRBD1 or TRBD2 (5 bases each). Germline V gene data show CDR1 as LNHDA and CDR2 as SQIVND (reference sequence). The CDR3 totals 15 residues. Trimming removed 5 bases at V and 7 bases at J, with 21 bases between. The DNA of the CDR3 is TGTGCCAGTAGTGCAGACAGAGCTGGCCCGGGGGAGCAGTACTTC. The encoded protein is CASSADRAGPGEQYF.

The chain couples TRBV4-2 to TRBJ2-5; unclear D gene. V was cut by 4 bases and J by 1 base, with 10 bases left in between. Per germline, CDR1 LGHNA and CDR2 YNFKEQ. The CDR3 is 14 amino acids. The CDR3 bases are TGTGCCAGCAGCCGGATTCCGGGCCAAGAGACCCAGTACTTC. This gives the protein CASSRIPGQETQYF.

J is TRBJ2-3 and V is TRBV11-2, with 13 bases that match TRBD2. The trim removed 6 bases at V and 3 bases at J, leaving 3 bases unmatched. The germline V gene has CDR1 SGHAT and CDR2 FQNNGV. The CDR3 covers 15 residues. The CDR3 nucleotides read TGTGCCAGCAGGACTAGCGGGAGGAGGACAGATACGCAGTATTTT. Translated, it gives CASRTSGRRTDTQYF.

The V and J genes are TRBV6-1 and TRBJ1-5; 7 bases map to TRBD1. The V and J ends lost 5 bases and 8 bases, in that order; junction bases with no gene match: 9. There are 14 residues in the CDR3. Germline assignment: CDR1 MNHNS and CDR2 SASEGT. CDR3 coding DNA: TGTGCCAGCAGTCCATCGGGACAGCCAGAGCCCCAGCATTTT. Amino acids: CASSPSGQPEPQHF.

The chain employs TRBV20-1 and TRBJ1-4, with no clear D. Germline lookup yields CDR1 DFQATT and CDR2 SNEGSKA (reference sequence). The ends were cut back, 6 bases at V and 13 bases at J, with 9 bases in the middle. There are 9 residues in the CDR3. In DNA form, the CDR3 reads TGCAGTGCAACCCCGGGACTGTTTTTT. It yields the protein CSATPGLFF.

The chain combines TRBV2 with TRBJ1-4; D not certain. The germline V gene encodes CDR1 SNHLY and CDR2 FYNNEI. The CDR3 is made up of 13 amino acids. The V end was cut by 8 bases, the J end by 4 bases, with 11 bases between. The CDR3 loop is CASGFQSNEKLFF. In DNA, the CDR3 is TGTGCCAGCGGTTTTCAGAGTAATGAAAAACTGTTTTTT.

V usage is TRBV9 and J usage is TRBJ1-4; the D gene is possibly TRBD1 (5 bases). V was clipped by 4 bases and J by 6 bases, with 16 bases between them. Germline CDR1 is SGDLS and CDR2 is YYNGEE. This CDR3 has 15 amino acids. CDR3 in DNA: TGTGCCAGCAGCCCACCGGGACCCCTTGATGAAAAACTGTTTTTT. It is translated as CASSPPGPLDEKLFF.

This clone was counted between two and nine times. The chain has TRBV4-1 and TRBJ1-1, with D perhaps TRBD1 (5 bases). The CDR3 length is 14 residues. With 4 bases removed from V and 2 bases from J, the gap between germline ends came to 11 bases. Germline V CDR1 and CDR2: MGHRA, YSYEKL. The CDR3 bases are TGCGCCAGCAGCCCCCCGGGGGGAAACACTGAAGCTTTCTTT. This encodes CASSPPGGNTEAFF.

Concerning this clone: Other DNA sequences in this sample translate to the same CDR3. The chain recombines TRBV5-1 with TRBJ2-3; a possible D gene is TRBD2 (7 bases). The CDR3 has 15 residues. Trimming cost V 2 bases and J 2 bases, with 12 bases left between them. The germline CDR1 and CDR2 sequences are SGHRS and YFSETQ. The CDR3, as DNA: TGCGCCAGCAGCTTACGGGGGGCCTCCACAGATACGCAGTATTTT. Protein: CASSLRGASTDTQYF.

CDR3 amino acids: CASSINRDRLPYSNQPQHF. The CDR3 coding sequence is TGTGCCAGTAGTATAAACCGGGACAGATTACCTTATAGCAATCAGCCCCAGCATTTT. The chain links TRBV19 to TRBJ1-5; 7 bases agree with TRBD1. This CDR3 comprises 19 residues. The V gene end was trimmed by 2 bases and the J gene end by 0 bases; junction bases not matched to a gene: 13. Per the germline V gene, CDR1 is LNHDA and CDR2 is SQIVND (reference sequence).

This chain joins TRBV6-5 and TRBJ2-7, with 7 positions matching TRBD1. Germline CDR1 is MNHEY and CDR2 is SVGAGI. Trimming at V came to 6 bases and at J to 4 bases, leaving 6 bases not matched to a gene. The CDR3 is made up of 13 amino acids. The CDR3 protein is CASRQGQNYEQYF. CDR3 in DNA: TGTGCCAGCAGACAGGGACAGAATTACGAGCAGTACTTC.

This rearrangement joins TRBV30 to TRBJ1-4; D unresolved. CDR3 length equals 13 residues. V was trimmed by 4 bases and J by 0 bases, leaving 6 bases between them. The germline CDR1 and CDR2 sequences are GTSNPN and SVGIG (reference sequence). The CDR3 DNA is TGTGCCTGGATGGCTGCAACTAATGAAAAACTGTTTTTT. Amino acids: CAWMAATNEKLFF.

The V gene is TRBV30, the J gene TRBJ1-2; D perhaps matches TRBD1 (6 bases). V was clipped by 8 bases and J by 8 bases, with 21 bases between them. In germline, CDR1 is GTSNPN, CDR2 SVGIG (reference sequence). The CDR3 consists of 13 residues. The CDR3 coding sequence is TGTGCCAGAGGACCGTGGGGGCAAGAAGGCTACACCTTC. As protein: CARGPWGQEGYTF.